This passage covers 31 T cell receptor beta chains from one sample sequenced in a study of blood T cells in healthy people across ages (dated by TCRdb to about 2015). The method behind the library was 5' RACE. Sequencing was carried out with an Illumina HiSeq 2500. A second PCR of about 6 to 11 cycles was run with a J-beta primer mix and a sample-barcoded 5' primer. TCRdb redid the processing of the public reads, applying fastp at Q25 and MiXCR, and retained in-frame beta chains. Duplicate CDR3 protein sequences are folded into a single record with the most common DNA and genes. This sample lists hundreds of thousands of distinct CDR3 sequences; around 36% were detected once. The ten top clones hold under 15% of the sample. Sequencing used blood. The source is a man between 18 and 29 years old in good health.

This clonotype was detected many times. The chain couples TRBV7-2 to TRBJ1-1; 7 nucleotides align to TRBD1. This CDR3 region has 14 residues. J gave up 4 bases and V 5 bases, and 7 bases lay outside the gene matches. Germline CDR1 and CDR2: SGHTA and FQGNSA. CDR3 sequence (DNA): TGTGCCAGCAGCCCAGACAGGGCTAGCACTGAAGCTTTCTTT. Amino acid sequence: CASSPDRASTEAFF.

This clonotype was seen a handful of times. The genes are TRBV27 and TRBJ2-7, with D possibly being TRBD1 (5 bases). The CDR3 length is 14 residues. CDR1 and CDR2 (germline): MNHEY, SMNVEV (reference sequence). The V gene lost 5 bases and the J gene lost 2 bases, with 13 bases spanning the gap. CDR3 residues: CASSVGAPTYEQYF. In nucleotides, the CDR3 is TGTGCCAGCAGTGTAGGGGCACCCACCTACGAGCAGTACTTC.

The J gene is TRBJ2-2, the V gene TRBV7-9; D tentatively reads TRBD1 or TRBD2 (5 bases each). This CDR3 is 15 amino acids long. V dropped 3 bases and J dropped 5 bases, with 13 bases sitting between them. Germline-derived CDR1 and CDR2 are SEHNR and FQNEAQ (reference sequence). The CDR3: CASSFGVSGTGELFF. The CDR3 DNA follows: TGTGCCAGCAGCTTCGGGGTGTCAGGGACCGGGGAGCTGTTTTTT.

Ten or more counts support this clonotype. The chain combines TRBV9 with TRBJ1-2; TRBD1 is a possible D gene (5 bases). V was trimmed by 2 bases and J by 0 bases, leaving 11 bases between them. This CDR3 has 15 residues. The germline gives CDR1 SGDLS, CDR2 YYNGEE. CDR3 nucleotides: TGTGCCAGCAGCGTGAGGCAGGGATCTAACTATGGCTACACCTTC. It codes for CASSVRQGSNYGYTF. The entire variable domain, with the rest obtained from reference TRBV9 and TRBJ1-2, is as follows: DSGVTQTPKHLITATGQRVTLRCSPRSGDLSVYWYQQSLDQGLQFLIQYYNGEERAKGNILERFSAQQFPDLHSELNLSSLELGDSALYFCASSVRQGSNYGYTFGSGTRLTVV.

This clonotype was seen repeatedly, ten times or more. This chain joins TRBV24-1 and TRBJ2-5; 7 nucleotides agree with TRBD2. The CDR3 totals 14 residues. V shed 6 bases, J shed 3 bases, and the junction held 6 bases outside the gene matches. Germline V gene data show CDR1 as KGHDR and CDR2 as SFDVKD. CDR3 residues: CATSPRDYEETQYF. The DNA for the CDR3 is TGTGCCACCAGTCCCCGGGACTACGAAGAGACCCAGTACTTC.

In its sample, this clonotype was seen a few times. The rearrangement links TRBV6-6 to TRBJ2-5; no clear D gene. The germline V and J ends were trimmed by 2 bases and 1 base, with 8 bases remaining between them. This CDR3 region has 14 residues. CDR1 is MNHNY, CDR2 SVGAGI, per germline (reference sequence). The CDR3 spells CASSYPGGQETQYF. The CDR3 bases are TGTGCCAGCAGTTACCCGGGCGGCCAAGAGACCCAGTACTTC.

This clonotype has only a few counts. This chain connects TRBV29-1 to TRBJ1-2, with a possible D match to TRBD1 (6 bases). This CDR3 is 14 amino acids long. Germline V gene sequence: CDR1 SQVTM, CDR2 ANQGSEA. The V end lost 4 bases, the J end lost 4 bases, and 16 bases lay between the germline ends. The CDR3 DNA reads as TGCAGCGTTGCAACAGGGTTGAGCACCTATGGCTACACCTTC. Protein: CSVATGLSTYGYTF.

This chain joins TRBV7-9 and TRBJ2-5; weak D call: TRBD2 (5 bases). This CDR3 comprises 14 residues. From germline, CDR1 is SEHNR and CDR2 FQNEAQ (reference sequence). The V gene lost 5 bases and the J gene lost 0 bases, with 10 bases spanning the gap. DNA of the CDR3: TGTGCCAGCAGCGTTGCTAGCAACCAAGAGACCCAGTACTTC. It encodes CASSVASNQETQYF.

Points on this clonotype: Just one base apart from a much larger clone, this may be a read error. The chain recombines TRBV7-2 with TRBJ1-2; D is ambiguous. The CDR3 extends over 14 amino acids. The germline V and J ends were trimmed by 5 bases and 4 bases, with 14 bases remaining between them. CDR1 SGHTA and CDR2 FQGNSA come from the germline V gene. CDR3 DNA sequence: TGTGCCAGCAGCGGAACAGAGGCCGGCTATGGCTACACCTTC. Protein sequence: CASSGTEAGYGYTF.

A few counts support this clonotype. The chain employs TRBV4-2 and TRBJ2-3; 8 nucleotides agree with TRBD2. J was trimmed by 6 bases and V by 3 bases; bases with no gene match: 8. The CDR3 consists of 15 residues. Germline CDR1 is LGHNA and CDR2 is YNFKEQ. The CDR3 here is CASSHRAGVGDTQYF. CDR3 DNA: TGTGCCAGCAGCCACCGAGCGGGGGTGGGCGATACGCAGTATTTT.

This clonotype came up a few times. This chain links TRBV28 with TRBJ2-1; 10 nucleotides match TRBD2. V shed 3 bases and J 5 bases; nucleotides not matched to a gene: 7. CDR3 size: 16 residues. Per germline, CDR1 MDHEN and CDR2 SYDVKM. CDR3: CASSLQTSGAHNEQFF. The CDR3 coding sequence is TGTGCCAGCAGTTTGCAAACTAGCGGGGCCCACAATGAGCAGTTCTTC. Complete variable domain (other parts from reference TRBV28 and TRBJ2-1): DVKVTQSSRYLVKRTGEKVFLECVQDMDHENMFWYRQDPGLGLRLIYFSYDVKMKEKGDIPEGYSVSREKKERFSLILESASTNQTSMYLCASSLQTSGAHNEQFFGPGTRLTVL.

This clonotype was recorded a few times. This chain connects TRBV12-3 or TRBV12-4 to TRBJ2-2, with D hard to call. Deletions cut 2 bases from V and 3 bases from J, with 7 bases between. The CDR3 extends over 14 amino acids. Written as DNA, the CDR3 is TGTGCCAGCAGTTTAAGGCAGGACACCGGGGAGCTGTTTTTT. It is translated as CASSLRQDTGELFF.

This chain connects TRBV15 to TRBJ1-3; D gene ambiguous. Trimming shortened V by 4 bases and J by 0 bases, and 7 bases separated the two germline ends. The CDR3 is made up of 14 amino acids. Germline CDR1 is LNHNV and CDR2 is YYDKDF (reference sequence). DNA for the CDR3: TGTGCCACCAGCAAACAGAACTCTGGAAACACCATATATTTT. Protein product: CATSKQNSGNTIYF.

The J gene is TRBJ1-4, the V gene TRBV2, with TRBD1 identical over 9 bases. V shed 8 bases and J 5 bases; nucleotides not matched to a gene: 6. The length of the CDR3 is 14 residues. CDR1 and CDR2 from the germline V gene are SNHLY and FYNNEI. The CDR3 bases are TGTGCCAGCCGTCCGGGGACAGGGAATGAAAAACTGTTTTTT. It codes for CASRPGTGNEKLFF.

J is TRBJ1-1 and V is TRBV20-1; TRBD1 agrees at 7 bases. Germline values: CDR1 DFQATT, CDR2 SNEGSKA (reference sequence). V shed 7 bases, J shed 0 bases, and the junction held 5 bases outside the gene matches. The CDR3 has 13 amino acids. Written as DNA, the CDR3 is TGCAGTGGCACACAGGGGATGAACACTGAAGCTTTCTTT. Amino acid sequence: CSGTQGMNTEAFF.

This chain links TRBV7-3 with TRBJ1-2; the D gene is possibly TRBD1 (6 bases). V lost 8 bases, J lost 3 bases, and 13 bases lay in between. The CDR3 length is 13 residues. Looked up from germline, CDR1 is SGHTA and CDR2 is FQGTGA. The CDR3: CASDHSGDYGYTF. The CDR3 nucleotides read TGTGCCAGCGACCATTCAGGGGACTATGGCTACACCTTC.

This clonotype turned up a few times. The rearrangement joins TRBV6-2 or TRBV6-3 to TRBJ2-2; D is uncertain. CDR3 length: 17 amino acids. Per germline, CDR1 MNHEY and CDR2 SVGEGT. V lost 8 bases and J 0 bases, leaving 19 bases between the germline ends. The CDR3 is CASWYSFPLANTGELFF. CDR3 bases: TGTGCCAGCTGGTACAGTTTTCCTCTAGCGAACACCGGGGAGCTGTTTTTT.

This clonotype was observed once. A much more abundant neighbour one base away suggests this may be a read error. The chain links TRBV2 to TRBJ2-5; a weak D match, TRBD1 (6 bases). The CDR3 runs 13 residues. Germline loops: CDR1 SNHLY, CDR2 FYNNEI. Trimming left V 8 bases short and J 1 base short, with 11 bases between. CDR3 sequence (DNA): TGTGCCAGCGGGCTACAGGGCCAAGAGACCCAGTACTTC. Translated, it gives CASGLQGQETQYF.

Ten or more counts support this clonotype. V usage is TRBV12-3 or TRBV12-4 and J usage is TRBJ2-1, with unresolved D. The CDR3 runs 14 residues. The ends were cut back, 4 bases at V and 2 bases at J, with 9 bases in the middle. The CDR3 DNA is TGTGCCAGCAGTTCACGGGCAGCCTACAATGAGCAGTTCTTC. This codes for CASSSRAAYNEQFF.

This sequence joins TRBV4-3 and TRBJ1-2; D unresolved. Germline V CDR1 and CDR2: LGHNA, YSLEER. Trimming took 0 bases from V and 2 from J, leaving 10 bases between them. The CDR3 covers 15 residues. CDR3 loop: CASSQDRNLNYGYTF. Here the CDR3 DNA reads TGCGCCAGCAGCCAAGATCGCAACCTAAACTATGGCTACACCTTC.

The rearrangement joins TRBV3-1 to TRBJ1-4; a weak D match, TRBD1 (6 bases). This CDR3 spans 19 amino acids. Germline V gene lookup returns CDR1 LGHDT and CDR2 YNNKEL (reference sequence). Trimming cost V 4 bases and J 0 bases, with 21 bases left between them. The CDR3 is CASSRSGGRGGATNEKLFF. The CDR3 nucleotides are TGTGCCAGCAGCCGCTCCGGTGGCAGGGGAGGGGCAACTAATGAAAAACTGTTTTTT.

The chain combines TRBV5-6 with TRBJ2-3; possibly TRBD1 for D (6 bases). Trimming pared 0 bases from V and 4 bases from J, leaving 15 bases between. Germline assignment: CDR1 SGHDT and CDR2 YYEEEE. The CDR3 is 16 amino acids. The CDR3 region has the DNA TGTGCCAGCAGCTTGGACAGGGTTGAGGGCGCAGATACGCAGTATTTT. Protein: CASSLDRVEGADTQYF.

This clonotype has only a few counts. V is TRBV6-5 and J is TRBJ2-7; no clear D gene. Germline assignment: CDR1 MNHEY and CDR2 SVGAGI. V lost 4 bases and J 7 bases, leaving 20 bases between the germline ends. The CDR3 has 15 amino acids. The CDR3 loop is CASSSTKFLYNEQYF. The DNA of the CDR3 is TGTGCCAGCAGTTCAACCAAGTTCTTGTACAATGAGCAGTACTTC.

This clonotype was seen only a few times. The V call is TRBV10-3, the J call TRBJ1-4; D not resolved. Germline V gene lookup returns CDR1 ENHRY and CDR2 SYGVKD. V was cut by 3 bases and J by 4 bases, with 15 bases left in between. CDR3 length equals 16 residues. In DNA form, the CDR3 reads TGTGCCATCAGTGAACTGGGATCGACACATAATGAAAAACTGTTTTTT. The encoded protein is CAISELGSTHNEKLFF.

The chain recombines TRBV11-3 with TRBJ2-1; D unresolved. With 2 bases removed from V and 9 bases from J, the gap between germline ends came to 11 bases. Germline CDR1 is SGHNT and CDR2 is YENEEA. The CDR3 is 13 amino acids. This CDR3 is CASSLNKLGEQFF. For the CDR3, the DNA is TGTGCCAGCAGCTTAAACAAGCTCGGTGAGCAGTTCTTC.

This clonotype was picked up a small number of times. V is TRBV9 and J is TRBJ1-6, with D tentatively TRBD1 (5 bases). Deletions cut 0 bases from V and 5 bases from J, with 12 bases between. CDR3 length equals 16 residues. CDR1 is SGDLS, CDR2 YYNGEE, per germline. The CDR3 region is CASSVEGRADNSPLHF. The DNA for the CDR3 is TGTGCCAGCAGCGTAGAGGGCAGGGCTGATAATTCACCCCTCCACTTT.

This rearrangement joins TRBV12-5 to TRBJ2-5; TRBD2 matches 9 bases. Trimming removed 2 bases from V and 2 bases from J; junction bases left unmatched: 3. The CDR3 contains 15 residues. Germline lookup yields CDR1 LGHNT and CDR2 FRNRAP. DNA of the CDR3: TGTGCTAGTGGTTTGCTAGCGGGGAGTCAAGAGACCCAGTACTTC. This encodes CASGLLAGSQETQYF.

A few counts support this clonotype. At one end, the junction sequence differs from germline, possibly due to a read error. The rearrangement uses TRBV20-1 and TRBJ2-3; D is possibly TRBD1 or TRBD2 (5 bases each). CDR1 and CDR2 (germline): DFQATT, SNEGSKA (reference sequence). The CDR3 is 12 residues long. The CDR3 coding sequence is TGCAGTGCGGGGACGGGTGCAGATATGCAGTATTTT. Translating gives CSAGTGADMQYF.

This clonotype was observed many times. This chain joins TRBV5-5 and TRBJ2-7; 7 positions match TRBD1. V dropped 1 base and J dropped 3; count of bases not matched to a gene: 4. Per germline, CDR1 SGHKS and CDR2 YYEKEE (reference sequence). The CDR3 is made up of 14 amino acids. The CDR3 sequence is CASSLYRDSYEQYF. In DNA form, the CDR3 reads TGTGCCAGCAGCTTGTACCGGGACAGCTACGAGCAGTACTTC.

Only a few counts were recorded for this clonotype. The chain combines TRBV10-3 with TRBJ1-5, with TRBD1 as a possible D gene (5 bases). The germline V gene has CDR1 ENHRY and CDR2 SYGVKD. The CDR3 has 17 amino acids. Trimming removed 0 bases at V and 5 bases at J, with 17 bases between. Here the CDR3 DNA reads TGTGCCATCAGTGAGTCGTGGGGCAGGGAGGATGATCAGCCCCAGCATTTT. Its protein product is CAISESWGREDDQPQHF.

This clonotype has a handful of counts. V gene TRBV7-9 combines with J gene TRBJ2-1; TRBD2 aligns across 9 bases. Germline values: CDR1 SEHNR, CDR2 FQNEAQ (reference sequence). After removal of 3 bases from V and 8 bases from J, the junction contained 5 bases not matched to a gene. This CDR3 has 14 residues. The CDR3 DNA follows: TGTGCCAGCAGCTTCCTAGCGGGGAACCATGAGCAGTTCTTC. It yields the protein CASSFLAGNHEQFF. Full variable domain (outside the CDR3, taken from reference TRBV7-9 and TRBJ2-1): DTGVSQNPRHKITKRGQNVTFRCDPISEHNRLYWYRQTLGQGPEFLTYFQNEAQLEKSRLLSDRFSAERPKGSFSTLEIQRTEQGDSAMYLCASSFLAGNHEQFFGPGTRLTVL.